This T cell receptor (beta chain) was identified in a study of cytomegalovirus exposure and HLA in healthy donors. Across the whole study: HLA-typed donors were the source of 86 million or so unique TCRs held in an early data release.

PCR employed 60 Vbeta and 13 Jbeta primers. Using immunoSEQ multiplex PCR, the repertoire was profiled, and TCRdb retains in-frame clones only, with some absent. Of 80,000 to 100,000 clones detected, roughly 76% appear once; the ten largest clones hold under 4.5%. In its sample, this clone was seen a few times. V lost 5 bases to trimming and J lost 5 bases, with 18 bases between them. The germline CDR1 and CDR2 sequences are SGHTA and FQGNSA. The CDR3 has 15 amino acids. This chain joins TRBV7-2 and TRBJ1-2, with a weak D call TRBD1 (6 bases). The sequencing sample was made of PBMCs. The sequence came from a man aged 35-49 years in good health and CMV-seronegative. The CDR3 sequence is CASSLLLRTAYGYTF. The CDR3 DNA reads as TGTGCCAGCAGCCTCCTCCTTCGGACAGCGTATGGCTACACCTTC.